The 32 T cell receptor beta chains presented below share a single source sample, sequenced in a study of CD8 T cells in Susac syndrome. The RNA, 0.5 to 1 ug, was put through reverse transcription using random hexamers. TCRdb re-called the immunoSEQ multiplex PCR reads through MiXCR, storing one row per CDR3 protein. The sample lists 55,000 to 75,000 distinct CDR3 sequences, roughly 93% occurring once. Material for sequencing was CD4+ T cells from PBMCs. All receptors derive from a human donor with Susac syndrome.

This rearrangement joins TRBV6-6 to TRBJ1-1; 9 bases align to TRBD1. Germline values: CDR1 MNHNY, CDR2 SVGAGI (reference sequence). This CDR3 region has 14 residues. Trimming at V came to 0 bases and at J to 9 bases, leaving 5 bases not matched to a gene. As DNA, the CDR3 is TGTGCCAGCAGTTACTCCTCGGGACAGGGTCAAGCTTTCTTT. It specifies CASSYSSGQGQAFF.

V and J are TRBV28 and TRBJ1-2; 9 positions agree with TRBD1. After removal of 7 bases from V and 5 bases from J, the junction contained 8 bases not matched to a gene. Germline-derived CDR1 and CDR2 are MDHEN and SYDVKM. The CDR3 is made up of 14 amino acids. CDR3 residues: CASTVPGQGYGYTF. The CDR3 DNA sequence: TGTGCCAGCACCGTCCCGGGACAGGGTTATGGCTACACCTTC.

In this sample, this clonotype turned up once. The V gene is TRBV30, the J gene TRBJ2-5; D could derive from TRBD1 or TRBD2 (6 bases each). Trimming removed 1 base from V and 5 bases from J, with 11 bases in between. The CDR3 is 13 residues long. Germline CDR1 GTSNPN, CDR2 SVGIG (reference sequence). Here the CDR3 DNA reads TGTGCCTGGAGTGGGGGGGCCTATGAGACCCAGTACTTC. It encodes CAWSGGAYETQYF.

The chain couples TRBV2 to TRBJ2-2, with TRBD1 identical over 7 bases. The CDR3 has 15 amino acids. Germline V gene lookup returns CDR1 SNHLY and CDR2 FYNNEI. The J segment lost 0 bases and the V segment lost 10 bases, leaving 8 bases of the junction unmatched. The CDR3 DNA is TGTGCCACCAACGAGGACAGGTCGAACACCGGGGAGCTGTTTTTT. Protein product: CATNEDRSNTGELFF.

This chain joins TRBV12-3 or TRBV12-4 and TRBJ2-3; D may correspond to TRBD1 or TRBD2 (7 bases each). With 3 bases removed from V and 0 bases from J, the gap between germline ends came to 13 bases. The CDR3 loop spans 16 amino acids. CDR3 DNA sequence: TGTGCCAGCAGTTTCCGACAGGGAGGGAGCACAGATACGCAGTATTTT. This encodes CASSFRQGGSTDTQYF.

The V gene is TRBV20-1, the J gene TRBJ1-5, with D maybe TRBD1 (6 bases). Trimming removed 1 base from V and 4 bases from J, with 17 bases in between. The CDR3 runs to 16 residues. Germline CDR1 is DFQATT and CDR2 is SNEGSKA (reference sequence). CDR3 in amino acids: CSARVGVQGWNQPQHF. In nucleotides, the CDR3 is TGCAGTGCTAGAGTAGGGGTCCAGGGGTGGAATCAGCCCCAGCATTTT.

The CDR3 sequence is CSASRGLETQYF. For the CDR3, the DNA is TGCAGTGCTAGTCGGGGGCTGGAGACCCAGTACTTC. This chain joins TRBV20-1 and TRBJ2-5, with D perhaps matching TRBD1 or TRBD2 (6 bases each). The V gene's germline CDR1 is DFQATT and CDR2 SNEGSKA (reference sequence). The CDR3 has 12 residues. V was pared by 3 bases and J by 5 bases, with 10 bases between.

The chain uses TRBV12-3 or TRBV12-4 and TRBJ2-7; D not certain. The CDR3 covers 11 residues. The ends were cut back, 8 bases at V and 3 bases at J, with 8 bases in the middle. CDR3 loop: CASAVHYEQYF. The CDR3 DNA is TGTGCCAGCGCCGTCCACTACGAGCAGTACTTC.

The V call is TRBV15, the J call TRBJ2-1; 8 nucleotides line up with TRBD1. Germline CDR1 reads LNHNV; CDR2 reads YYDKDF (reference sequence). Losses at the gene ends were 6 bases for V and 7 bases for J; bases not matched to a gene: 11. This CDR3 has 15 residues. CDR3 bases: TGTGCCACCAGTAGAACAGGGGGGCCGGGAAATGAGCAGTTCTTC. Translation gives CATSRTGGPGNEQFF.

CDR3 nucleotides: TGTGCCAGCAGTCCCTTTACAGGGGGCTGGGAGACCCAGTACTTC. Protein product: CASSPFTGGWETQYF. The chain uses TRBV12-3 or TRBV12-4 and TRBJ2-5; 9 nucleotides align to TRBD1. V lost 5 bases to trimming and J lost 5 bases; unmatched junction nucleotides: 9. The CDR3 contains 15 residues.

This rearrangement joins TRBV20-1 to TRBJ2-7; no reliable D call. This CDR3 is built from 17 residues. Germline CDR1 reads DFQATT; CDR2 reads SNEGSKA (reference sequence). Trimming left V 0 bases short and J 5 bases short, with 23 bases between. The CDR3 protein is CSAREARQLQAYHEQYF. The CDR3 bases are TGCAGTGCTAGAGAGGCCCGGCAGCTCCAGGCTTACCACGAGCAGTACTTC.

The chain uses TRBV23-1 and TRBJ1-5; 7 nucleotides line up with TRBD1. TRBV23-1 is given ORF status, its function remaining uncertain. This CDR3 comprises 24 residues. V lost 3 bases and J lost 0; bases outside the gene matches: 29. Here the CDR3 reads CASSQGYSTRKGQSKKFSNQPQHF. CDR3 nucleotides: TGCGCCAGCAGTCAGGGTTACTCCACCAGGAAGGGACAGAGCAAGAAATTTAGCAATCAGCCCCAGCATTTT.

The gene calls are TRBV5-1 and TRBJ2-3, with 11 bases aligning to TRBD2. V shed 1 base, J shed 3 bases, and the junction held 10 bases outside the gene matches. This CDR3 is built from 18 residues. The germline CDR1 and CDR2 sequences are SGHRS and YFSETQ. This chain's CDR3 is CASSLSSGGAQHTDTQYF. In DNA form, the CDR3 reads TGCGCCAGCAGCTTGAGTAGCGGGGGGGCCCAACATACAGATACGCAGTATTTT.

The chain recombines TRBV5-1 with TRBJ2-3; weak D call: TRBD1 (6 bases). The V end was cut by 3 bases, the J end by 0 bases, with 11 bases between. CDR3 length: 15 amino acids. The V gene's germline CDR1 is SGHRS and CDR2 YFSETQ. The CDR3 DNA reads TGCGCCAGCAGCTACGGACAGACTAGCACAGATACGCAGTATTTT. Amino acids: CASSYGQTSTDTQYF. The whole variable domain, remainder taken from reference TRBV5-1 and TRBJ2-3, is KAGVTQTPRYLIKTRGQQVTLSCSPISGHRSVSWYQQTPGQGLQFLFEYFSETQRNKGNFPGRFSGRQFSNSRSEMNVSTLELGDSALYLCASSYGQTSTDTQYFGPGTRLTVL.

CDR3 coding DNA: TGCAGTGCTAGTAGACAGGACCTCTCCTACGAGCAGTACTTC. Translation gives CSASRQDLSYEQYF. The chain has TRBV20-1 and TRBJ2-7; D possibly corresponds to TRBD1 (6 bases). Trimming stripped 3 bases from V and 0 bases from J, with 12 bases between. Germline V gives CDR1 DFQATT, CDR2 SNEGSKA (reference sequence). The CDR3 extends over 14 amino acids.

CDR3 residues: CASSGRGQGFGSYNSPLHF. The CDR3 nucleotides are TGTGCCAGCAGCGGCCGGGGACAGGGTTTCGGGTCCTATAATTCACCCCTCCACTTT. The chain has TRBV28 and TRBJ1-6, with 9 positions matching TRBD1. Germline assignment: CDR1 MDHEN and CDR2 SYDVKM. The length of the CDR3 is 19 residues. V lost 6 bases, J lost 1 base, and 13 bases stayed unmatched.

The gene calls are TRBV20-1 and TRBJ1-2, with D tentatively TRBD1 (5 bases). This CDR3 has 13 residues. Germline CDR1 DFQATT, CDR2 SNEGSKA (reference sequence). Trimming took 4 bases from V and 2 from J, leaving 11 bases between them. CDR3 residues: CSANGPGNYGYTF. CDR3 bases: TGCAGTGCTAACGGCCCAGGGAACTATGGCTACACCTTC.

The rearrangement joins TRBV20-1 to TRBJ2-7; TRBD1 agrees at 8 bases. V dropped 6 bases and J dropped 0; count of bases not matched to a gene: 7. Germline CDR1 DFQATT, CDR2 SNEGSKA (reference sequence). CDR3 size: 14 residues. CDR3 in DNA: TGCAGTGCCCGCGGACAGGGCAGCTCCTACGAGCAGTACTTC. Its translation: CSARGQGSSYEQYF.

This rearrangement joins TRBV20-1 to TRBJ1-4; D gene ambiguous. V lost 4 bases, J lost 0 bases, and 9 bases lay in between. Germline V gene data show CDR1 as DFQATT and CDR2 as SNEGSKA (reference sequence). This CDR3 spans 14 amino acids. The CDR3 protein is CSAKAPPTNEKLFF. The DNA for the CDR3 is TGCAGTGCTAAAGCCCCACCAACTAATGAAAAACTGTTTTTT.

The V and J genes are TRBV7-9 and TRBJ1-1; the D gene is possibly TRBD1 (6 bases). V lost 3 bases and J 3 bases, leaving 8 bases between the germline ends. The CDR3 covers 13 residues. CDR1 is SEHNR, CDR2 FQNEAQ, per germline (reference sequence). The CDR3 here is CASSFSGDTEAFF. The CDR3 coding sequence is TGTGCCAGCAGCTTCTCAGGGGACACTGAAGCTTTCTTT.

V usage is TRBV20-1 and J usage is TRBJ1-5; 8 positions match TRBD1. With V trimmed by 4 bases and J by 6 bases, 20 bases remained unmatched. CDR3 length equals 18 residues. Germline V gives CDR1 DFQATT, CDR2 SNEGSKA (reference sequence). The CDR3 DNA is TGCAGTGCTAACCTTAGAGGGCAGGGGGCGACAGGGGTTCAGCCCCAGCATTTT. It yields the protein CSANLRGQGATGVQPQHF.

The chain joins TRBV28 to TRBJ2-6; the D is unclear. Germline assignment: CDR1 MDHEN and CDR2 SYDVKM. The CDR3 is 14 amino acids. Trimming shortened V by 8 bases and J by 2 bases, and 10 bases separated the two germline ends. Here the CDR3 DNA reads TGTGCCAGCGCCAGCCCGGCTGGGGCCAACGTCCTGACTTTC. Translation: CASASPAGANVLTF.

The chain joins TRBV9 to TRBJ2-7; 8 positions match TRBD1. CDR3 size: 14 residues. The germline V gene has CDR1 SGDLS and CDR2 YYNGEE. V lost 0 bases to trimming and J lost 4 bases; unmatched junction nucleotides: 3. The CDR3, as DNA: TGTGCCAGCAGCGTAGTCAGGGGGCGTTACGAGCAGTACTTC. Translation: CASSVVRGRYEQYF.

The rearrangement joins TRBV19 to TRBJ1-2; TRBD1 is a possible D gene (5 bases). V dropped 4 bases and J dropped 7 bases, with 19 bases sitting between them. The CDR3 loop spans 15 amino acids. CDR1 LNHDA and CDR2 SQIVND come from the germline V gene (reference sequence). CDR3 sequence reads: CASSTLEGQSGGYTF. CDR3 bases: TGTGCCAGTAGTACCCTCGAGGGGCAGAGCGGTGGCTACACCTTC.

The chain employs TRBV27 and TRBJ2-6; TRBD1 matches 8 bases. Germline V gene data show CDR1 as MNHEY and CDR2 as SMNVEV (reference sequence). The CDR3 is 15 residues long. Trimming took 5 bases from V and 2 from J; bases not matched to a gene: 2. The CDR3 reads CASSARGPGANVLTF. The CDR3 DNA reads TGTGCCAGCAGTGCCAGGGGGCCTGGGGCCAACGTCCTGACTTTC.

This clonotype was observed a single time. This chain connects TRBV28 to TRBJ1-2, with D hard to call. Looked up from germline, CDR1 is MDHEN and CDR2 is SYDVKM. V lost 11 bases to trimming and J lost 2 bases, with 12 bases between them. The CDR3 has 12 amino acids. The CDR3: CASGGLNYGYTF. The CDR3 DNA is TGTGCCTCAGGAGGGTTAAACTATGGCTACACCTTC.

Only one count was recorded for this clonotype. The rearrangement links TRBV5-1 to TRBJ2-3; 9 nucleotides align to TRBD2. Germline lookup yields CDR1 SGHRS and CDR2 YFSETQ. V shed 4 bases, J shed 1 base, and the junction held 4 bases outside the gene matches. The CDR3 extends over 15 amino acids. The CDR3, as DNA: TGCGCCAGCAGCCGGCTAGCGGGGCGCACAGATACGCAGTATTTT. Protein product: CASSRLAGRTDTQYF. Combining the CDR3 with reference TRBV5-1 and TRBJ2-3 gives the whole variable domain KAGVTQTPRYLIKTRGQQVTLSCSPISGHRSVSWYQQTPGQGLQFLFEYFSETQRNKGNFPGRFSGRQFSNSRSEMNVSTLELGDSALYLCASSRLAGRTDTQYFGPGTRLTVL.

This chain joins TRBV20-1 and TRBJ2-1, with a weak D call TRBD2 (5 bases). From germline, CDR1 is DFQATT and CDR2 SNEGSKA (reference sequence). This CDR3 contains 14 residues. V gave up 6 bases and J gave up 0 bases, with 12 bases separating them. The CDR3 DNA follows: TGCAGTGCGCCTACTAGTCACTCCTACAATGAGCAGTTCTTC. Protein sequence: CSAPTSHSYNEQFF.

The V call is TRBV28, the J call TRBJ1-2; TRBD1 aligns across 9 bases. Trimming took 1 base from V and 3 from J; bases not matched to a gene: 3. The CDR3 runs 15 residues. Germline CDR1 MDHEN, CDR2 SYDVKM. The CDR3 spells CASSLLGTGYYGYTF. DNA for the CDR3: TGTGCCAGCAGTTTATTAGGGACAGGGTACTATGGCTACACCTTC.

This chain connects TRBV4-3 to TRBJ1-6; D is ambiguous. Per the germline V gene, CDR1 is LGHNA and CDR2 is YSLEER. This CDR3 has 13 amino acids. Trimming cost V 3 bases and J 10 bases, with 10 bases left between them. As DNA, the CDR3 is TGCGCCAGCAGCCAGGACCCGGAGTCACCCCTCCACTTT. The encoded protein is CASSQDPESPLHF.

As DNA, the CDR3 is TGTGCCAGCAGCCCCCGGGGGAGCGGGGGAACAGTCTACAATGAGCAGTTCTTC. Translation gives CASSPRGSGGTVYNEQFF. The V call is TRBV11-3, the J call TRBJ2-1, with TRBD2 identical over 8 bases. Germline lookup yields CDR1 SGHNT and CDR2 YENEEA. There are 18 residues in the CDR3. Losses at the gene ends were 5 bases for V and 3 bases for J; bases not matched to a gene: 15.

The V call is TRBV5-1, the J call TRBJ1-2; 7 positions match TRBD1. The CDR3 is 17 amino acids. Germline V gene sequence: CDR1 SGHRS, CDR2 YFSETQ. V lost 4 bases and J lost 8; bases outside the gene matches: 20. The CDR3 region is CASSRPRDSDLFIGYTF. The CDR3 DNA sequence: TGCGCCAGCAGCCGTCCCCGGGACAGCGATCTCTTTATCGGCTACACCTTC.